This entry concerns a single T cell receptor (beta chain). The junction shows a germline mismatch at one end, possibly a read error. The sample comes from a study of blood T cells in healthy people across ages. CDR1 and CDR2 (germline): MNHEY, SVGAGI. The CDR3 runs to 14 residues. Each donor gave approximately 9.5 milliliters of peripheral blood. Sample-barcoded 5' priming and a J-beta primer mix drove a second PCR of roughly 7 to 11 cycles. TCRdb called the 5' RACE reads again in MiXCR, with one record for every CDR3 protein. The table has approximately 360,000 distinct CDR3 sequences, roughly half seen once.

The sequence derives from a man in his sixties in good health. Sequencing used blood. This chain uses TRBV6-5 with TRBJ1-2; 7 positions match TRBD1. CDR3 sequence reads: CASSRGQLSYDYTF. Written as DNA, the CDR3 is TGTGCCAGCAGCCGGGGACAGCTTTCCTATGACTACACCTTC.